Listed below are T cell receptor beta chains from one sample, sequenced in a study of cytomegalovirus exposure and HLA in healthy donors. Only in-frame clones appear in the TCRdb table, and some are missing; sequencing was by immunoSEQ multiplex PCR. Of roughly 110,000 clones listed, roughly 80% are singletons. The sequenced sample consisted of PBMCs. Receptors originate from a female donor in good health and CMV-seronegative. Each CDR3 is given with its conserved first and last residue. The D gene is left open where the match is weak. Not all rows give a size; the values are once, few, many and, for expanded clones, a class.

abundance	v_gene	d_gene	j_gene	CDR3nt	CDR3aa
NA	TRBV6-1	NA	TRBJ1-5	TGTGCCAGCTCTTCGGGAGGGGGACAGCCCCAGCATTTT	CASSSGGGQPQHF
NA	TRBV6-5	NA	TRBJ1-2	TGTGCCAGCAGTTACCAGGCAGCTGGCGGCTACACCTTC	CASSYQAAGGYTF
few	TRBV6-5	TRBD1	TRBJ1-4	TGTGCCAGCAGTCAAGGGACAGGAAATGAAAAACTGTTTTTT	CASSQGTGNEKLFF
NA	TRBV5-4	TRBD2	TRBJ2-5	TGTGCCAGCAGCTTTGACCGCGGGGGGTTTGAGACCCAGTACTTC	CASSFDRGGFETQYF
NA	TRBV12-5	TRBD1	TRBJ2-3	TGTGCTAGTGGTTGGACAGGGACAGATACGCAGTATTTT	CASGWTGTDTQYF
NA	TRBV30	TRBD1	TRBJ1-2	TGTGCCTGGAGACCCGGGACAGGGGACTATGGCTACACCTTC	CAWRPGTGDYGYTF
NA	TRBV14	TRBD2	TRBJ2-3	TGTGCCAGCAGCCAAGAAAGGATAGCGGGGTCGACGCAGTATTTT	CASSQERIAGSTQYF
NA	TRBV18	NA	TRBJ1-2	TGTGCCAGCTCACCAGGAGGGACCTCCTATGGCTACACCTTC	CASSPGGTSYGYTF
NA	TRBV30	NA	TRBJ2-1	TGTGCCTGGACAGGGGCCTACAATGAGCAGTTCTTC	CAWTGAYNEQFF
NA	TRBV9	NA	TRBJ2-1	TGTGCCAGCAGCGTAATGGGGGCCGACTACAATGAGCAGTTCTTC	CASSVMGADYNEQFF
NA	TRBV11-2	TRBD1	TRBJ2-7	TGTGCCAGCAGCGGGACAGGGGGCTTCCAGCAGTACTTC	CASSGTGGFQQYF
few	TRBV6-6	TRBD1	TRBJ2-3	TGTGCCAGCACCCAAGGACAGGGGGCAACAGATACGCAGTATTTT	CASTQGQGATDTQYF
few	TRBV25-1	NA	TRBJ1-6	TGTGCCAGCAGTGAATCCCCGAGTTTGACCTATAATTCACCCCTCCACTTT	CASSESPSLTYNSPLHF
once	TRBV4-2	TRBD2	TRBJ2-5	TGTGCCAGCAGCCAAGCACCGGGACTAGCGGGGGTCCAAGAGACCCAGTACTTC	CASSQAPGLAGVQETQYF
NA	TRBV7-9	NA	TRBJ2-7	TGTGCCAGCAGCTTATCAGCGCGGTCCTACGAGCAGTACTTC	CASSLSARSYEQYF
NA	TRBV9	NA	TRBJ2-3	TGTGCCAGCAGCGGCCGGGACTCCACAGATACGCAGTATTTT	CASSGRDSTDTQYF
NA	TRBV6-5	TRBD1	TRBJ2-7	TGTGCCAGCAGCCTAAGTGGGGACAGTTCCTACGAGCAGTACTTC	CASSLSGDSSYEQYF
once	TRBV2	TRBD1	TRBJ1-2	TGTGCCAGCAGGGGAGAGAACAGGGGAAGCTATGGCTACACCTTC	CASRGENRGSYGYTF
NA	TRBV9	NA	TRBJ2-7	TGTGCCAGCAGCCCCCTGGGCGGGGTACCTACGCGAGAGCAGTACTTC	CASSPLGGVPTREQYF
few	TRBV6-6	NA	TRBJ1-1	TGTGCCAGCAGTCAGGGGCTGAACACTGAAGCTTTCTTT	CASSQGLNTEAFF
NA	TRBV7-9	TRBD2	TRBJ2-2	TGTGCCAGCAGCCCCCCCGGGAGGGAGAACACCGGGGAGCTGTTTTTT	CASSPPGRENTGELFF
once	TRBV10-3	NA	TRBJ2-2	TGTGCCATCAGTGAGTCAGGGGGGAACACCGGGGAGCTGTTTTTT	CAISESGGNTGELFF
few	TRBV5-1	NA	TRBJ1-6	TGCGCCAGCAGCTTGGATTTTTGGCGGTCCAATTCACCCCTCCACTTT	CASSLDFWRSNSPLHF
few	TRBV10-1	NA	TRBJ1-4	TGCGCCAGCTCCCCCCGAACCGCTACTGAAAAACTGTTTTTT	CASSPRTATEKLFF
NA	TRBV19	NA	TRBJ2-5	TGTGCCAGTAGTGCGGGGGCATTTTCGGCCCAGTACTTC	CASSAGAFSAQYF
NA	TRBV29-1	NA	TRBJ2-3	TGCAGCGTTACCCCCCGGACAGGCACAGATACGCAGTATTTT	CSVTPRTGTDTQYF
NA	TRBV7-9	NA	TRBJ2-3	TGTGCCAGCAGCTCTAGAGAATTGGCAGATACGCAGTATTTT	CASSSRELADTQYF
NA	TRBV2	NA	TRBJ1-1	TGTGCCCAGGTCAGGGGCATGATACATGGAAACACTGAAGCTTTCTTT	CAQVRGMIHGNTEAFF
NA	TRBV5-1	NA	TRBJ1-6	TGCGCCAGCAGCGTGACAGTCCTTAATTCACCCCTCCACTTT	CASSVTVLNSPLHF
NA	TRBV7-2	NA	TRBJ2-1	TGTGCCAGCAGCTTATCGCGGAATGAGCAGTTCTTC	CASSLSRNEQFF
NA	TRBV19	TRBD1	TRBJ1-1	TGTGCCAGTAGCCCAGGGGGGAACACTGAAGCTTTCTTT	CASSPGGNTEAFF
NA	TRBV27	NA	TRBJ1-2	TGTGCCAGCAGTTTGACAGTTCCTAACTATGGCTACACCTTC	CASSLTVPNYGYTF
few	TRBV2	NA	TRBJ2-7	TGTGCCAGCAGTGACGCAGCCCCGGGCGAGCAGTACTTC	CASSDAAPGEQYF
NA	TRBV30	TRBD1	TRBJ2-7	TGTGCCTGGGGCCAAGGGACAGGGGGCGAGCAGTACTTC	CAWGQGTGGEQYF
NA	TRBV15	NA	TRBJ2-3	TGTGCCACCAGCAGGTCTAGCACAGATACGCAGTATTTT	CATSRSSTDTQYF
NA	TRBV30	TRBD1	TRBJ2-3	TGTGCCTGGGACAGGGCAAATACGCAGTATTTT	CAWDRANTQYF
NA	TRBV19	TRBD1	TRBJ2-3	TGTGCCAGTAGTATAGAGGGGACAGCCACAGATACGCAGTATTTT	CASSIEGTATDTQYF
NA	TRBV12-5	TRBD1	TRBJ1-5	TGTGCTAGTGATTACCAGGGGGCTCTAAAGGAGCCCCAGCATTTT	CASDYQGALKEPQHF
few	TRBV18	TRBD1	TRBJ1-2	TGTGCCAGCTCACCCTGGGACAGGGATGGCTACACCTTC	CASSPWDRDGYTF
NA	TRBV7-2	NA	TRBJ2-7	TGTGCCAGCAGCTTAGTTCCGGCGGCTGGTGGTCTCGAGCAGTACTTC	CASSLVPAAGGLEQYF
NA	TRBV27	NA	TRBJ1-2	TGTGCCAGCAAAAGGGACATATATAACTATGGCTACACCTTC	CASKRDIYNYGYTF
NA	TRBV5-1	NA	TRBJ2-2	TGCGCCAGCAACACAGACGCTTATAACAGGGCGAACACCGGGGAGCTGTTTTTT	CASNTDAYNRANTGELFF
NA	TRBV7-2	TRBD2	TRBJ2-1	TGTGCCAGCAGCTTAGATGGCGGGGGGGCCCCTCATGAGCAGTTCTTC	CASSLDGGGAPHEQFF
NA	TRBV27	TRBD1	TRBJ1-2	TGTGCCAGCAGTCCCGACAGGGCGTATGGCTACACCTTC	CASSPDRAYGYTF
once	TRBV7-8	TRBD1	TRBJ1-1	TGTGCCAGCAGCTTAGTGGGGAAACAGGGGTTCGCTTTCTTT	CASSLVGKQGFAFF
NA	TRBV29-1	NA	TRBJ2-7	TGCAGCGTCTTCGAAGCGGAGGGGCGGGCCTACGAGCAGTACTTC	CSVFEAEGRAYEQYF
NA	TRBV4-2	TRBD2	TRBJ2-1	TGTGCCAGCAGCCAAGATGTCGACCCGCCGGGGGGAAAGGGTGAGCAGTTCTTC	CASSQDVDPPGGKGEQFF
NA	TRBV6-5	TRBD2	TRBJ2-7	TGTGCCAGCAGCCAGGAGGGAGGGTCCTACGAGCAGTACTTC	CASSQEGGSYEQYF
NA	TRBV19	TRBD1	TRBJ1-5	TGTGCCAGTAGCCTCCCAAGGGGGCTCCCGGATCAGCCCCAGCATTTT	CASSLPRGLPDQPQHF
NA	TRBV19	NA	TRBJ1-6	TGTGCCAGTAGGGCGACAGGTGGGAATTCACCCCTCCACTTT	CASRATGGNSPLHF
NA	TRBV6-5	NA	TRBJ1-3	TGTGCCAGCACCGTGGACAGTCGCTCTGGAAACACCATATATTTT	CASTVDSRSGNTIYF
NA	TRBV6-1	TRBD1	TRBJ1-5	TGTGCCGTCCGATCACAGACAGGGTGGGGGGAGCCCCAGCATTTT	CAVRSQTGWGEPQHF
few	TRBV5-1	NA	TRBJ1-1	TGCGCCAGCAGCCCTACTAGAGGCAAGAACACTGAAGCTTTCTTT	CASSPTRGKNTEAFF
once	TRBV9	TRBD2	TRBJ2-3	TGTGCCAGCAGCGCGGGACTAGCGGGGCCCACAGATACGCAGTATTTT	CASSAGLAGPTDTQYF
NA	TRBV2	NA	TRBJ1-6	TGTGCCAGCAGTGAGGCGGGGGGACTGCCCAATTCACCCCTCCACTTT	CASSEAGGLPNSPLHF
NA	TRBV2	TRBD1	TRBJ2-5	TGTGCCAGCAGGGGAGGGACAGGGGGCCAAGAGACCCAGTACTTC	CASRGGTGGQETQYF
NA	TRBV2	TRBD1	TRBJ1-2	TGTGCCAGCAGTGCCGGGACAGGGCATGGGCGCTACACCTTC	CASSAGTGHGRYTF
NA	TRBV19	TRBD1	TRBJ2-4	TGTGCCAGTAGTACACAGGGGGTAGCCAAAAACATTCAGTACTTC	CASSTQGVAKNIQYF
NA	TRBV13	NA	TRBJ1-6	TGTGCCAGCAGTCTGGGGGGTGATAATTCACCCCTCCACTTT	CASSLGGDNSPLHF
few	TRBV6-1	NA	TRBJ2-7	TGTGCCAGCAGTGAATTTGACGCGGAGGGTTACGAGCAGTACTTC	CASSEFDAEGYEQYF